This paragraph reports one TCR beta chain. The data stem from a study of T cell responses to AZD1222 COVID-19 vaccine. V was pared by 2 bases and J by 2 bases, with 10 bases between. CDR3 length: 14 residues. The germline V gene has CDR1 MNHEY and CDR2 SVGAGI. Here immunoSEQ multiplex PCR was the method, and the copy in TCRdb shows in-frame clones only, minus some. The repertoire consists of about 140,000 clones, with about 93% occurring once and the leading ten covering 6.5% to 8%. The sample consisted of peripheral blood, taken 28 days after the second AZD1222 dose. V gene TRBV6-5 combines with J gene TRBJ2-7; D is ambiguous. The source of this sequence is an adult who received the AZD1222 COVID-19 vaccine. The CDR3 DNA is TGTGCCAGCAGTTACGTCCCTTCAGCCTACGAGCAGTACTTC. It encodes CASSYVPSAYEQYF.